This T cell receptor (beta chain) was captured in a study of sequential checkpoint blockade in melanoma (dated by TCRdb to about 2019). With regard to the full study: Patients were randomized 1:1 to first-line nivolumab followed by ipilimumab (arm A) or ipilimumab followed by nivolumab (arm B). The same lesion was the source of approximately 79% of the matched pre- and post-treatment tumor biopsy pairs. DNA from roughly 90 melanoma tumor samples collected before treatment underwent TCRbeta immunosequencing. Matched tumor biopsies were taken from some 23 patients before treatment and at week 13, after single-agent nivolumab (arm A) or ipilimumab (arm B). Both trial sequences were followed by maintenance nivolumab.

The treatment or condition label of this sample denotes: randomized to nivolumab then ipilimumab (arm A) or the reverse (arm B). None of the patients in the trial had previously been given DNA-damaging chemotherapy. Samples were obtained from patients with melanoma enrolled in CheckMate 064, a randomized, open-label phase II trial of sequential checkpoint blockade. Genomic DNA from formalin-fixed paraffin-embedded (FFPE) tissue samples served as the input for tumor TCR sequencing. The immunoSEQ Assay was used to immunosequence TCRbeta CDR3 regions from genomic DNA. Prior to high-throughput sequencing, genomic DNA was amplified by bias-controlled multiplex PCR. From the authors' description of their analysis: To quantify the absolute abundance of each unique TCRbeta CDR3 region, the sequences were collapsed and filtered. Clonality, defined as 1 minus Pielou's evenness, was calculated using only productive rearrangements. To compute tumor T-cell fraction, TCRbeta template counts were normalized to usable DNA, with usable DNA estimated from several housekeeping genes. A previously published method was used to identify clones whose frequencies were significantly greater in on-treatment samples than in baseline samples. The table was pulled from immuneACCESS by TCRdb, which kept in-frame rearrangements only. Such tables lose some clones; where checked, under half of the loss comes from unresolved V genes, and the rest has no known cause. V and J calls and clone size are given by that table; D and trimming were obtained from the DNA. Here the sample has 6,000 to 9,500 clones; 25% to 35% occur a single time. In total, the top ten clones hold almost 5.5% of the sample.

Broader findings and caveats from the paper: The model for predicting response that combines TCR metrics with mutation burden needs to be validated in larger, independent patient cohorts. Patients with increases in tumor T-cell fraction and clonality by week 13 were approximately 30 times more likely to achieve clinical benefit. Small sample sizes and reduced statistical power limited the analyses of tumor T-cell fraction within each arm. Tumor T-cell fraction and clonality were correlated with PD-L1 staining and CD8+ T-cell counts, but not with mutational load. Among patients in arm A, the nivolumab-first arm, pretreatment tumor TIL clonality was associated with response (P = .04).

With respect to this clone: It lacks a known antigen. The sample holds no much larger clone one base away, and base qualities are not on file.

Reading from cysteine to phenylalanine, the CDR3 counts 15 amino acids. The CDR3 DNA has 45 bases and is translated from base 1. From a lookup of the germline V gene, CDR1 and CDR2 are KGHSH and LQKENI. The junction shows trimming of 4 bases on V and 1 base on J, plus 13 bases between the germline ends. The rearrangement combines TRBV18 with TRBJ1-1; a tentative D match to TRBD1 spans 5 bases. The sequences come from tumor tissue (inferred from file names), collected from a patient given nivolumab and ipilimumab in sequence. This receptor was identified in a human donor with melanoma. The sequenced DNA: TGTGCCAGCTCACTGGGGGACGGTCGGAACACTGAAGCTTTCTTT. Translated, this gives CASSLGDGRNTEAFF.